Detailed here is one T cell receptor (beta chain). The data derive from a study of glioma-infiltrating T cells after dendritic cell vaccination. Libraries were prepared by immunoSEQ multiplex PCR; TCRdb keeps only in-frame clonotypes and omits some of them. In the table there are under 70,000 clones, approximately 78% of which are singletons. CDR3 length: 12 residues. The trim removed 5 bases at V and 11 bases at J, leaving 7 bases unmatched. Germline V lookup: CDR1 SGHTA, CDR2 FQGNSA. The chain recombines TRBV7-2 with TRBJ1-1; TRBD1 matches at 8 bases. The specimen comprised blood, sampled before dendritic cell vaccination. This TCR was sampled from a human donor with glioblastoma. This CDR3 reads CASSPQGGEAFF. The CDR3 DNA sequence: TGTGCCAGCAGCCCACAGGGGGGGGAGGCTTTCTTT.